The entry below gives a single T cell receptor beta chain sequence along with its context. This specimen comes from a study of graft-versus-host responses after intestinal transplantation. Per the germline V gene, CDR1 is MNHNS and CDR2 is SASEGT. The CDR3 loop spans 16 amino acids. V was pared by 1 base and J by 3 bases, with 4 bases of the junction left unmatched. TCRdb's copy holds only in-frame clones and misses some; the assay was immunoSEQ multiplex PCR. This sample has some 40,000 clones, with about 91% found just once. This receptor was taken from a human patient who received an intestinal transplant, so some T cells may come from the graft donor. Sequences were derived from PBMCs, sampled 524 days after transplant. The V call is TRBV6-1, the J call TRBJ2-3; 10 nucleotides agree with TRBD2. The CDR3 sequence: CASSEVSGRTTDTQYF. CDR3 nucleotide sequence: TGTGCCAGCAGTGAAGTTAGCGGGAGGACGACAGATACGCAGTATTTT.